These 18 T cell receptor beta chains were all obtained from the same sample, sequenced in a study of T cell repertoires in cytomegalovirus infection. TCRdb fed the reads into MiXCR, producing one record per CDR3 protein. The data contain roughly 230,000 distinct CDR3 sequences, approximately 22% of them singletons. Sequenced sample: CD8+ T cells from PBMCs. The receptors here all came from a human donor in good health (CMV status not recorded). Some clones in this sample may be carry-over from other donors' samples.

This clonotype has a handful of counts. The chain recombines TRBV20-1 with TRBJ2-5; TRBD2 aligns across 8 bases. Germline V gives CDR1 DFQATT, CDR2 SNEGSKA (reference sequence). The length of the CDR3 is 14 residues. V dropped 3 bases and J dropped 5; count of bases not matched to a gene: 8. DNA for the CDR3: TGCAGTGCTAGCCGGGGGGGAACTGGGGAGACCCAGTACTTC. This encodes CSASRGGTGETQYF.

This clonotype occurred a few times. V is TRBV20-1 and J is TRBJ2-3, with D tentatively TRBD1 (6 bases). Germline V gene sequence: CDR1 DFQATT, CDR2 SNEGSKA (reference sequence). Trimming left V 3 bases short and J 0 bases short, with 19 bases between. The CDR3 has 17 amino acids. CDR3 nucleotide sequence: TGCAGTGCTAGTGGTCCCCCGGGACAACTTAGCACAGATACGCAGTATTTT. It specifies CSASGPPGQLSTDTQYF.

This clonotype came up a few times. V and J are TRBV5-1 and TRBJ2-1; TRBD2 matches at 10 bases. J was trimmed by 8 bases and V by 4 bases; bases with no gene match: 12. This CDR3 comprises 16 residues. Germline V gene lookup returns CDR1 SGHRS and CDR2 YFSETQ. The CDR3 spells CASSDGSSGGGDEQFF. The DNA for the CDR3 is TGCGCCAGCAGCGACGGGTCTAGCGGGGGAGGGGATGAGCAGTTCTTC.

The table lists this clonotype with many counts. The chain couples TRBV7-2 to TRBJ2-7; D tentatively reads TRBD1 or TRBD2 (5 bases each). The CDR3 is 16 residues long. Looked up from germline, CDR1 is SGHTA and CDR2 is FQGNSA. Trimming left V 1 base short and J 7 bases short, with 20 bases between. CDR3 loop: CASSLGRAIREGEQYF. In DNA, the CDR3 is TGTGCCAGCAGCTTAGGTAGGGCCATCCGAGAGGGGGAGCAGTACTTC.

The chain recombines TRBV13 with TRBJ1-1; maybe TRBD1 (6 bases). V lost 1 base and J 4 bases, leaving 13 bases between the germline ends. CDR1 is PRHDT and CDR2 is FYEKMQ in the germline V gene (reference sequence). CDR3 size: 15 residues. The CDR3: CASSLVPGVGTEAFF. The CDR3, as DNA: TGTGCCAGCAGCTTAGTTCCAGGGGTGGGCACTGAAGCTTTCTTT. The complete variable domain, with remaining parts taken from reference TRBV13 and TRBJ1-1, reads AAGVIQSPRHLIKEKRETATLKCYPIPRHDTVYWYQQGPGQDPQFLISFYEKMQSDKGSIPDRFSAQQFSDYHSELNMSSLELGDSALYFCASSLVPGVGTEAFFGQGTRLTVV.

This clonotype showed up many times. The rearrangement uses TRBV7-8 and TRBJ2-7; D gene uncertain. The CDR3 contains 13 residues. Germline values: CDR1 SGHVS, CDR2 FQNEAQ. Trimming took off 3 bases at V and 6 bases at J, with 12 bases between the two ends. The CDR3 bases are TGTGCCAGCAGCTTTGGTAGATCTGGCGAGCAGTACTTC. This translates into CASSFGRSGEQYF.

The CDR3 loop reads CASSFGMNTGELFF. For the CDR3, the DNA is TGTGCCAGCAGTTTCGGGATGAACACCGGGGAGCTGTTTTTT. This chain uses TRBV27 with TRBJ2-2; the D gene is possibly TRBD2 (5 bases). V shed 3 bases and J shed 1 base, with 6 bases lying between them. From germline, CDR1 is MNHEY and CDR2 SMNVEV (reference sequence). The CDR3 has 14 residues.

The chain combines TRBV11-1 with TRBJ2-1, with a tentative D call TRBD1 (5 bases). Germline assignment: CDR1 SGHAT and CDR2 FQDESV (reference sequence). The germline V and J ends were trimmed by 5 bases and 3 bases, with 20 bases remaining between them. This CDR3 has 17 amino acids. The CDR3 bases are TGTGCCAGCAGCCGCGGCAAGGGGTCCCCGAACTACAATGAGCAGTTCTTC. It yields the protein CASSRGKGSPNYNEQFF.

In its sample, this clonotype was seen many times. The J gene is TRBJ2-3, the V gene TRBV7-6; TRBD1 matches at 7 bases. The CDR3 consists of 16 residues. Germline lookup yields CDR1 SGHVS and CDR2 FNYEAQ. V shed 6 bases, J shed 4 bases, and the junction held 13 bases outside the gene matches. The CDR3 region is CASSPTPGQRADTQYF. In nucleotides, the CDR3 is TGTGCCAGCAGTCCTACCCCGGGACAGAGGGCAGATACGCAGTATTTT. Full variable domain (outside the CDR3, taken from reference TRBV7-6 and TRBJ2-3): GAGVSQSPRYKVTKRGQDVALRCDPISGHVSLYWYRQALGQGPEFLTYFNYEAQQDKSGLPNDRFSAERPEGSISTLTIQRTEQRDSAMYRCASSPTPGQRADTQYFGPGTRLTVL.

CDR3 nucleotides: TGTGCCAGTACCTCCGGCGCGTATGAGCAGTTCTTC. Its translation: CASTSGAYEQFF. The chain has TRBV19 and TRBJ2-1; no definite D call. Germline values: CDR1 LNHDA, CDR2 SQIVND (reference sequence). V dropped 7 bases and J dropped 8 bases, with 12 bases sitting between them. The CDR3 consists of 12 residues.

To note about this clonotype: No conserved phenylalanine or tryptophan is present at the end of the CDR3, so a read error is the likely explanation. The CDR3 reads CSAQKPGTGVEAFY. The CDR3 nucleotides are TGCAGTGCTCAAAAACCTGGGACAGGGGTTGAAGCTTTCTAT. The V gene is TRBV20-1, the J gene TRBJ1-1, with TRBD1 matching 10 bases. V trimming: 5 bases; J trimming: 7 bases; junction bases outside the gene matches: 10. Germline assignment: CDR1 DFQATT and CDR2 SNEGSKA (reference sequence). The CDR3 spans 14 residues.

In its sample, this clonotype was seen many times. CDR3 nucleotide sequence: TGTGCCAGCAGCTTAGTGTTGGATAGCAATCAGCCCCAGCATTTT. Amino acid sequence: CASSLVLDSNQPQHF. The chain combines TRBV7-8 with TRBJ1-5, with D uncertain. V dropped 1 base and J dropped 0 bases, with 7 bases sitting between them. Germline V gene sequence: CDR1 SGHVS, CDR2 FQNEAQ. The CDR3 loop spans 15 amino acids.

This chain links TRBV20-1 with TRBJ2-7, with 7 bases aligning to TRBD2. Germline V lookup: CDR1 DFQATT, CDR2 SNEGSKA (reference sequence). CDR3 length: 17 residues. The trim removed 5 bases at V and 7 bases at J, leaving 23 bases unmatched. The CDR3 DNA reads TGCAGTGCTTCCCGGGACGGAGGGACTACGCCCTCCTGGGAGCAGTACTTC. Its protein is CSASRDGGTTPSWEQYF.

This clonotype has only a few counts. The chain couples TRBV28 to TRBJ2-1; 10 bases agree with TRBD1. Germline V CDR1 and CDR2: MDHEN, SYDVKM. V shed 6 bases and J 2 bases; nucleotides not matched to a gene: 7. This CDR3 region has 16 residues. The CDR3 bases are TGTGCCAGCAGGCTTTCCGGGACAGGGGCCTACAATGAGCAGTTCTTC. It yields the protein CASRLSGTGAYNEQFF.

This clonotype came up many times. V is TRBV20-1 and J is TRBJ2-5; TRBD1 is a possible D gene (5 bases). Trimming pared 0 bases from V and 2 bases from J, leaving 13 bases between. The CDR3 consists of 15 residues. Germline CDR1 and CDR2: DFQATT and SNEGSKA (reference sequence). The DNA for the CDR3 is TGCAGTGCTAGAGATCTCAGGGCACCACAAGAGACCCAGTACTTC. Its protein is CSARDLRAPQETQYF.

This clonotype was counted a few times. In nucleotides, the CDR3 is TGTGCCAGCGGCTCAATTGTAAGGACAGGAGCTTACCAAGAGACCCAGTACTTC. This gives the protein CASGSIVRTGAYQETQYF. The chain recombines TRBV28 with TRBJ2-5; 7 nucleotides line up with TRBD1. The V segment lost 8 bases and the J segment 0 bases; nucleotides outside the gene matches: 18. The germline CDR1 and CDR2 sequences are MDHEN and SYDVKM. The CDR3 is made up of 18 amino acids.

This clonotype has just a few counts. In nucleotides, the CDR3 is TGTGCCAGCAGTTTAACCCCCGGGGTAGCGGGCTCTAGCACAGATACGCAGTATTTT. It translates to CASSLTPGVAGSSTDTQYF. The gene calls are TRBV28 and TRBJ2-3; TRBD2 matches at 7 bases. The J segment lost 0 bases and the V segment lost 2 bases, leaving 14 bases of the junction unmatched. The CDR3 extends over 19 amino acids. From germline, CDR1 is MDHEN and CDR2 SYDVKM.

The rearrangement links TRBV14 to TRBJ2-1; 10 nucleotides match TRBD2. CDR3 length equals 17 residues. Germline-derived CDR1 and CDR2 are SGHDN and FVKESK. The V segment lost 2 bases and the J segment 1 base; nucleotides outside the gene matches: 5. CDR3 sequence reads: CASSQLASGGSYNEQFF. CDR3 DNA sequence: TGTGCCAGCAGCCAATTGGCTAGCGGGGGATCCTACAATGAGCAGTTCTTC.